The 20 T cell receptor beta chains listed next were all sequenced from one sample in a study of shared clonotypes between healthy human individuals. The repertoire was sequenced with immunoSEQ multiplex PCR; TCRdb's copy has only in-frame clones and lacks some. This sample has 490,000 or so clones, with around 78% found just once. The sequenced sample consisted of PBMCs. The source is a woman aged 35 to 49 in good health. Some clones in this sample may be carry-over from other donors' samples.

There are a few counts of this clone. Other DNA sequences in this specimen translate into the identical CDR3. J is TRBJ2-1 and V is TRBV5-1; D is perhaps TRBD2 (5 bases). The germline gives CDR1 SGHRS, CDR2 YFSETQ. V lost 2 bases and J 8 bases, leaving 8 bases between the germline ends. The length of the CDR3 is 12 residues. The CDR3 spells CASSLGLYEQFF. CDR3 coding DNA: TGCGCCAGCAGCTTAGGACTTTATGAGCAGTTCTTC.

The rearrangement joins TRBV6-5 to TRBJ2-7; D ambiguous. The CDR3 has 11 residues. V gave up 6 bases and J gave up 4 bases, with 7 bases separating them. Germline CDR1 and CDR2: MNHEY and SVGAGI. The CDR3 region has the DNA TGTGCCAGCAGCACCGCTTACGAGCAGTACTTC. Translated: CASSTAYEQYF.

The J gene is TRBJ2-5, the V gene TRBV21-1. TRBV21-1 is designated a pseudogene. The length of the CDR3 is 11 residues. CDR3 sequence (DNA): TGTGCCAGCAGGGTAAACGTGACCCAGTACTTC. It codes for CASRVNVTQYF.

The chain joins TRBV30 to TRBJ2-6, with D tentatively TRBD2 (5 bases). The CDR3 sequence is 15 residues long. Deletions cut 3 bases from V and 2 bases from J, with 11 bases between. CDR1 is GTSNPN and CDR2 is SVGIG in the germline V gene (reference sequence). The CDR3 sequence is CAWSTYGAGANVLTF. DNA for the CDR3: TGTGCCTGGAGCACCTACGGGGCTGGGGCCAACGTCCTGACTTTC.

This clone was seen a handful of times. The gene calls are TRBV10-2 and TRBJ2-1, with D maybe TRBD2 (6 bases). The CDR3 contains 15 residues. Between the trimmed V and J ends, which lost 5 bases and 3 bases, there was a span of 14 bases. CDR1 is WSHSY and CDR2 is SAAADI in the germline V gene. The CDR3 loop reads CASSPTGTHYNEQFF. CDR3 in DNA: TGCGCCAGCAGTCCTACCGGGACTCACTACAATGAGCAGTTCTTC.

V is TRBV19 and J is TRBJ2-1, with TRBD2 identical over 8 bases. The CDR3 length is 14 residues. The V segment lost 8 bases and the J segment 1 base; nucleotides outside the gene matches: 4. In germline, CDR1 is LNHDA, CDR2 SQIVND (reference sequence). DNA of the CDR3: TGTGCCAGTTCGCGGGGGGTTTCCTACAATGAGCAGTTCTTC. This codes for CASSRGVSYNEQFF. Full variable domain (remainder filled in from reference TRBV19 and TRBJ2-1): DGGITQSPKYLFRKEGQNVTLSCEQNLNHDAMYWYRQDPGQGLRLIYYSQIVNDFQKGDIAEGYSVSREKKESFPLTVTSAQKNPTAFYLCASSRGVSYNEQFFGPGTRLTVL.

In the case of this clone: Additional DNA sequences in this sample encode the identical CDR3. This chain connects TRBV27 to TRBJ1-5; D remains ambiguous. CDR1 and CDR2 (germline): MNHEY, SMNVEV (reference sequence). The CDR3 is made up of 14 amino acids. Trimming took 0 bases from V and 7 from J, leaving 10 bases between them. CDR3 in DNA: TGTGCCAGCAGTTTATCCAGAGTCAACCAGCCCCAGCATTTT. Its protein product is CASSLSRVNQPQHF.

This clone has only a few counts. This rearrangement joins TRBV5-1 to TRBJ1-2, with 7 nucleotides matching TRBD1. Germline V CDR1 and CDR2: SGHRS, YFSETQ. The J segment lost 4 bases and the V segment lost 5 bases, leaving 8 bases of the junction unmatched. This CDR3 region has 14 residues. Written as DNA, the CDR3 is TGCGCCAGCAGAACCGGGACAGAATTCTATGGCTACACCTTC. Translation: CASRTGTEFYGYTF.

For the CDR3, the DNA is TGCGCCAGCAGCCTACCGGGACAGGATAGCTACACCTTC. It specifies CASSLPGQDSYTF. The chain uses TRBV4-1 and TRBJ1-2; TRBD1 agrees at 8 bases. Germline assignment: CDR1 MGHRA and CDR2 YSYEKL. The length of the CDR3 is 13 residues. The V gene end was trimmed by 4 bases and the J gene end by 9 bases; junction bases not matched to a gene: 7.

The CDR3 here is CASSRAHVGNIQYF. DNA of the CDR3: TGTGCCAGCAGCCGGGCCCATGTTGGAAACATTCAGTACTTC. J is TRBJ2-4 and V is TRBV5-8; D gene uncertain. The V and J ends lost 4 bases and 6 bases respectively, with 14 bases between them. The CDR3 runs to 14 residues. The germline gives CDR1 SGHTS, CDR2 YDEGEE.

J is TRBJ2-3 and V is TRBV5-1; tentative D call: TRBD2 (5 bases). Trimming removed 5 bases from V and 5 bases from J, with 12 bases in between. The CDR3 is 13 amino acids. Germline CDR1 and CDR2: SGHRS and YFSETQ. The CDR3 nucleotides are TGCGCCAGCAGGAAAGCGGCCCAAGATACGCAGTATTTT. As protein: CASRKAAQDTQYF.

The chain uses TRBV25-1 and TRBJ1-1; D is possibly TRBD1 (5 bases). This CDR3 is built from 15 residues. From germline, CDR1 is MGHDK and CDR2 SYGVNS. Trimming took off 1 base at V and 0 bases at J, with 9 bases between the two ends. The CDR3 DNA reads as TGTGCCAGCAGTGAATTAGGGGAGATGAACACTGAAGCTTTCTTT. The encoded protein is CASSELGEMNTEAFF.

The rearrangement uses TRBV7-9 and TRBJ2-7; perhaps TRBD1 as D (6 bases). V lost 4 bases and J 2 bases, leaving 15 bases between the germline ends. The CDR3 runs 15 residues. Germline assignment: CDR1 SEHNR and CDR2 FQNEAQ (reference sequence). The CDR3 region is CASSSLRDKTYEQYF. The CDR3 bases are TGTGCCAGCAGCTCCCTCCGGGACAAGACCTACGAGCAGTACTTC. Drawing the rest from reference TRBV7-9 and TRBJ2-7, the complete variable domain is DTGVSQNPRHKITKRGQNVTFRCDPISEHNRLYWYRQTLGQGPEFLTYFQNEAQLEKSRLLSDRFSAERPKGSFSTLEIQRTEQGDSAMYLCASSSLRDKTYEQYFGPGTRLTVT.

This chain uses TRBV7-2 with TRBJ2-7, with no clear D. The CDR3 extends over 14 amino acids. Germline V gene data show CDR1 as SGHTA and CDR2 as FQGNSA. V was pared by 4 bases and J by 1 base, with 11 bases between. The CDR3 DNA is TGTGCCAGCAGCTCTTTAGGAAATTCCTACGAGCAGTACTTC. It translates to CASSSLGNSYEQYF.

The chain links TRBV21-1 to TRBJ2-7; the listed D gene, TRBD2, was not tested against the DNA. TRBV21-1 is a recognized pseudogene. The CDR3 consists of 15 residues. This chain's CDR3 is CASSPRGDGSYEQYF. Written as DNA, the CDR3 is TGTGCCAGCAGCCCTCGGGGGGACGGATCCTACGAGCAGTACTTC.

In this sample, this clone turned up a few times. The chain links TRBV15 to TRBJ2-3; 8 bases fit TRBD1. Trimming cost V 9 bases and J 6 bases; bases outside gene matches: 11. CDR3 length equals 14 residues. The germline gives CDR1 LNHNV, CDR2 YYDKDF (reference sequence). The CDR3 loop is CATTGTGRRDTQYF. The CDR3, as DNA: TGTGCCACTACCGGGACAGGACGAAGGGATACGCAGTATTTT.

The chain is built from TRBV5-4 and TRBJ2-5, with TRBD1 matching 7 bases. Germline CDR1 SGHNT, CDR2 YYREEE (reference sequence). The CDR3 extends over 14 amino acids. The ends lost 4 bases at V and 1 base at J; junction bases unmatched: 4. The CDR3 protein is CASSTGDSQETQYF. The CDR3, as DNA: TGTGCCAGCAGCACCGGGGACAGCCAAGAGACCCAGTACTTC.

This clone was seen more than once but under ten times. This chain connects TRBV7-2 to TRBJ1-3; no clear D gene. Per the germline V gene, CDR1 is SGHTA and CDR2 is FQGNSA. Trimming removed 2 bases at V and 4 bases at J, with 15 bases between. The CDR3 is 16 residues long. CDR3 loop: CASSLKMGGWGNTIYF. CDR3 DNA: TGTGCCAGCAGCTTAAAGATGGGAGGATGGGGAAACACCATATATTTT.

The chain uses TRBV7-3 and TRBJ2-2, with 11 bases matching TRBD1. Germline V lookup: CDR1 SGHTA, CDR2 FQGTGA. The length of the CDR3 is 14 residues. V dropped 3 bases and J dropped 7; count of bases not matched to a gene: 1. The CDR3 nucleotides read TGTGCCAGCAGCTTGGGACAGGGGGTCGGGGAGCTGTTTTTT. Encoded protein: CASSLGQGVGELFF. Full variable domain (remainder filled in from reference TRBV7-3 and TRBJ2-2): GAGVSQTPSNKVTEKGKYVELRCDPISGHTALYWYRQSLGQGPEFLIYFQGTGAADDSGLPNDRFFAVRPEGSVSTLKIQRTERGDSAVYLCASSLGQGVGELFFGEGSRLTVL.

The J gene is TRBJ2-7, the V gene TRBV9, with 8 bases matching TRBD1. The CDR3 length is 15 residues. J was trimmed by 3 bases and V by 4 bases; bases with no gene match: 9. CDR1 is SGDLS, CDR2 YYNGEE, per germline. CDR3 coding DNA: TGTGCCAGCAGCCCCCGGACAGGGTCAATCTACGAGCAGTACTTC. This gives the protein CASSPRTGSIYEQYF.